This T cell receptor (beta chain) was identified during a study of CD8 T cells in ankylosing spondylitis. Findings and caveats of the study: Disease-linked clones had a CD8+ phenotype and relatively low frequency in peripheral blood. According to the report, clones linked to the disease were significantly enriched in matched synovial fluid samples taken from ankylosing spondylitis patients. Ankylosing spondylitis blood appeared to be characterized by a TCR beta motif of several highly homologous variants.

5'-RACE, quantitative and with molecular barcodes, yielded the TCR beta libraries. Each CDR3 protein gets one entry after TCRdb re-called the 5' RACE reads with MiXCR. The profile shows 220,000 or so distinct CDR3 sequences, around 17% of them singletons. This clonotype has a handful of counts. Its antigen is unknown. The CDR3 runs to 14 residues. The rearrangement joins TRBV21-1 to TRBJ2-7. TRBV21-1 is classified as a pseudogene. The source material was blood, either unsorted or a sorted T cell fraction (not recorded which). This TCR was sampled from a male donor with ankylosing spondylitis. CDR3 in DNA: TGTGCCAGCAGCATTTGCAGGAAATCCTACGAGCAGTACTTC. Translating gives CASSICRKSYEQYF.